These 30 T cell receptor beta chains originate from one sample sequenced in a study of tumor-infiltrating lymphocytes in primary liver carcinoma. The roughly 17-32 mg bulk tissue piece was not sorted before simultaneous RNA and DNA extraction. The authors made TCR beta cDNA from 500 ng total RNA with a constant-region primer. Sequencing libraries for TCR beta derived from three nested multiplex PCR rounds that used slightly modified ARM-PCR. The two initial PCR rounds, around 11 cycles each, used TRBV1-TRBV30 forward and C-beta reverse primers. TCRdb fed the multiplex PCR reads into MiXCR, producing one record per CDR3 protein. The sample has 100,000 to 120,000 distinct CDR3 sequences, roughly 80% seen once. The sample consisted of liver tumor tissue from sampling region 3. Subset given: tumor region T3, left-lateral pole. The receptors shown here come from a man in his forties or fifties with primary liver carcinoma and hepatitis B virus infection.

A note on this clonotype: A read error may account for a junction end that differs from germline. The rearrangement links TRBV13 to TRBJ1-5; no reliable D call. Germline CDR1 PRHDT, CDR2 FYEKMQ (reference sequence). The CDR3 length is 14 residues. The CDR3 nucleotides are TGTGCCAGCAGCTTAGGCTGTAGCAATCAGCCCCAGCATTTC. Its protein product is CASSLGCSNQPQHF.

The rearrangement links TRBV11-2 to TRBJ1-2; the D is unclear. Germline loops: CDR1 SGHAT, CDR2 FQNNGV. The CDR3 loop spans 16 amino acids. Deletions cut 0 bases from V and 8 bases from J, with 19 bases between. The CDR3 reads CASSLDSVDYHRGYTF. Here the CDR3 DNA reads TGTGCCAGCAGCTTAGATTCGGTAGACTATCATCGAGGCTACACCTTC.

About this clonotype itself: The junction differs from germline at one of its ends, possibly a read error. This rearrangement joins TRBV24-1 to TRBJ2-3, with D perhaps matching TRBD2 (6 bases). Germline CDR1 KGHDR, CDR2 SFDVKD. The CDR3 loop spans 16 amino acids. CDR3 DNA sequence: TGTGCCACCAGTGGGAGGGGAACGACTAGTACAGATATGCAGTATTTT. This sequence encodes CATSGRGTTSTDMQYF.

As to this clonotype: As the CDR3 is not closed by the conserved phenylalanine or tryptophan, this likely results from a read error. The rearrangement uses TRBV11-2 and TRBJ2-3, with 12 positions matching TRBD2. This CDR3 comprises 19 residues. In germline, CDR1 is SGHAT, CDR2 FQNNGV. The CDR3 bases are TGTGTCAGCAGCCGACCGCCGAGACTAGCGGGAGAGAGGACAGATACGCAGTATTCT. Encoded protein: CVSSRPPRLAGERTDTQYS.

The rearrangement links TRBV5-4 to TRBJ2-5; the D gene is possibly TRBD1 (5 bases). V was cut by 4 bases and J by 5 bases, with 15 bases left in between. CDR1 and CDR2 from the germline V gene are SGHNT and YYREEE (reference sequence). The CDR3 length is 14 residues. The CDR3 DNA is TGTGCCAGCAGCCCAGCACAGGCGGTGGAGACCCAGTACTTC. It translates to CASSPAQAVETQYF.

Details on this clonotype: The junction does not match germline at one end; this may be a read error. The chain links TRBV6-1 to TRBJ2-7; D remains unclear. Germline CDR1 and CDR2: MNHNS and SASEGT. The CDR3 extends over 13 amino acids. CDR3 residues: CASSETYVLGQYF. The CDR3 DNA reads as TGTGCCAGTAGTGAAACTTACGTCCTCGGGCAGTACTTC.

In the case of this clonotype: A much larger clone sits a single nucleotide away, making a read error possible. This sequence joins TRBV7-9 and TRBJ1-2, with TRBD1 matching 8 bases. The CDR3 spans 15 residues. In germline, CDR1 is SEHNR, CDR2 FQNEAQ (reference sequence). J was trimmed by 2 bases and V by 6 bases; bases with no gene match: 8. CDR3 bases: TGTGCCAGCAGGGACGACCGACAGGGGAACTATGGCTACACCTTC. This gives the protein CASRDDRQGNYGYTF.

The V and J genes are TRBV5-4 and TRBJ2-7; tentatively, D is TRBD2 (6 bases). The V gene lost 4 bases and the J gene lost 5 bases, with 19 bases spanning the gap. This CDR3 has 15 residues. The germline V gene has CDR1 SGHNT and CDR2 YYREEE (reference sequence). CDR3 region: CASSPTGRGVNEQYF. The CDR3 bases are TGTGCCAGCAGCCCGACCGGGAGAGGGGTCAACGAGCAGTACTTC.

The chain has TRBV4-2 and TRBJ2-3; TRBD2 matches 11 bases. The CDR3 totals 19 residues. The trim removed 2 bases at V and 5 bases at J, leaving 15 bases unmatched. Germline V gene data show CDR1 as LGHNA and CDR2 as YNFKEQ. The CDR3 reads CASSQWVAGGPIGKDTQYF. Written as DNA, the CDR3 is TGTGCCAGCAGCCAATGGGTAGCGGGAGGGCCGATTGGGAAAGATACGCAGTATTTT.

Only a few counts were recorded for this clonotype. The CDR3 loop is CASSQDLGSGYTF. Written as DNA, the CDR3 is TGTGCCAGCAGCCAAGATTTGGGGTCAGGTTACACCTTC. The chain has TRBV14 and TRBJ1-2; D ambiguous. V was shortened by 0 bases and J by 11 bases, with 13 bases between the two germline ends. The CDR3 runs 13 residues. In germline, CDR1 is SGHDN, CDR2 FVKESK.

This clonotype was observed a few times. The CDR3 bases are TGTGCCACCAGTGATTCGGGGACAGGGGAAGGGACTGAAGCTTTCTTT. Translation: CATSDSGTGEGTEAFF. The V call is TRBV24-1, the J call TRBJ1-1; 10 bases align to TRBD1. CDR1 and CDR2 from the germline V gene are KGHDR and SFDVKD. The CDR3 sequence is 16 residues long. V dropped 2 bases and J dropped 5; count of bases not matched to a gene: 7.

About this clonotype itself: The junction differs from germline at one of its ends, possibly a read error. The V call is TRBV4-1, the J call TRBJ1-2, with D unclear. Germline CDR1 is MGHRA and CDR2 is YSYEKL. The CDR3 runs to 15 residues. This CDR3 reads CASSPPTGLNYGYTF. The CDR3 bases are TGTGCCAGCAGCCCGCCCACTGGACTCAACTATGGCTACACCTTC.

The rearrangement uses TRBV4-2 and TRBJ2-1; D may be TRBD2 (6 bases). Germline CDR1 and CDR2: LGHNA and YNFKEQ. The CDR3 totals 18 residues. The CDR3: CDISQDLVGEVGYNEQFF. The CDR3 nucleotides read TGTGACATCAGCCAAGATCTGGTGGGGGAGGTCGGATACAATGAGCAGTTCTTC.

For this clonotype: The junction departs from germline at one end; a sequencing error may be responsible. This sequence joins TRBV11-1 and TRBJ2-7; tentatively, D is TRBD1 or TRBD2 (5 bases each). The length of the CDR3 is 13 residues. The germline V gene has CDR1 SGHAT and CDR2 FQDESV (reference sequence). The CDR3 region is CASRGERSYEQCF. The DNA of the CDR3 is TGTGCCAGCAGGGGGGAGCGATCATACGAGCAGTGCTTC.

The CDR3 is CASSPGSRLEDEQFF. For the CDR3, the DNA is TGTGCCAGCAGCCCAGGTAGCAGGCTAGAGGATGAGCAGTTCTTC. J is TRBJ2-1 and V is TRBV4-2; D remains ambiguous. With 4 bases removed from V and 8 bases from J, the gap between germline ends came to 18 bases. There are 15 residues in the CDR3. In germline, CDR1 is LGHNA, CDR2 YNFKEQ.

The DNA for the CDR3 is TGTGCCAGCAGTCGGCTAAATACAGATACGCAGTATTTT. It codes for CASSRLNTDTQYF. V is TRBV12-3 or TRBV12-4 and J is TRBJ2-3; D gene unclear. The CDR3 consists of 13 residues. The V end was cut by 5 bases, the J end by 3 bases, with 9 bases between.

Comments on this clonotype: The junction shows a germline mismatch at one end, possibly a read error. V usage is TRBV6-1 and J usage is TRBJ1-5, with D perhaps TRBD1 (5 bases). The CDR3 length is 15 residues. The germline V gene encodes CDR1 MNHNS and CDR2 SASEGT. CDR3 nucleotide sequence: TGTGTCAGCAGTGAGTGGGGAATGGGGGATCAGCCCCAGCATTTT. Amino acids: CVSSEWGMGDQPQHF.

Concerning this clonotype itself: It is likely a read error, because the conserved phenylalanine at the end of the CDR3 is missing. The chain carries TRBV6-6 and TRBJ2-3; possibly TRBD2 for D (6 bases). This CDR3 spans 14 amino acids. Per germline, CDR1 MNHNY and CDR2 SVGAGI (reference sequence). Trimming left V 5 bases short and J 5 bases short, with 14 bases between. CDR3 DNA sequence: TGTGCCAGCAGTCGGACTAACCAGGGAGATACGCAGTATTCT. It translates to CASSRTNQGDTQYS.

On this clonotype itself: A much bigger clone sits one base away, suggesting this may be a read error. The rearrangement uses TRBV5-1 and TRBJ2-7; D assignment may be TRBD1 or TRBD2 (5 bases each). The CDR3 is made up of 16 amino acids. Germline V gene lookup returns CDR1 SGHRS and CDR2 YFSETQ. Trimming pared 0 bases from V and 0 bases from J, leaving 13 bases between. CDR3 in amino acids: CASSLGGRLTSYEQYF. CDR3 in DNA: TGCGCCAGCAGCTTGGGGGGACGGCTGACCTCCTACGAGCAGTACTTC. The full variable domain, its missing parts supplied by reference TRBV5-1 and TRBJ2-7, is KAGVTQTPRYLIKTRGQQVTLSCSPISGHRSVSWYQQTPGQGLQFLFEYFSETQRNKGNFPGRFSGRQFSNSRSEMNVSTLELGDSALYLCASSLGGRLTSYEQYFGPGTRLTVT.

On this clonotype: Given a much more abundant clone one base away, this may be a read error. The chain combines TRBV21-1 with TRBJ2-1; TRBD2 is taken as the D call from the table, unchecked against the DNA. TRBV21-1 is a recognized pseudogene. The CDR3 has 14 residues. The CDR3 DNA reads as TGTGCCAGCAACACTAGCGGGATTGAGAATGAGCAGTTCTTC. It codes for CASNTSGIENEQFF.

Notes on this clonotype: Because the CDR3 is missing its conserved closing phenylalanine or tryptophan, this is likely a read error. CDR3 DNA: TGTGCCGCCAGTTGCAGACAGGGGGACTATGGCTACACCATC. Translating it yields CAASCRQGDYGYTI. The rearrangement uses TRBV5-4 and TRBJ1-2, with 9 bases that match TRBD1. The CDR3 consists of 14 residues. The germline V gene has CDR1 SGHNT and CDR2 YYREEE (reference sequence). V trimming: 10 bases; J trimming: 3 bases; junction bases outside the gene matches: 10.

V and J are TRBV28 and TRBJ2-7; 7 bases line up with TRBD2. Germline V CDR1 and CDR2: MDHEN, SYDVKM. CDR3 length equals 16 residues. J lost 5 bases, V lost 6 bases, and 16 bases had no gene match. CDR3 amino acids: CASSPRISGLSHEQYF. The CDR3 DNA is TGTGCCAGCAGCCCAAGGATTAGCGGGCTTTCCCACGAGCAGTACTTC.

About this clonotype itself: Germline is not matched at one junction end, which may reflect a read error. V and J are TRBV4-1 and TRBJ1-5; D is unresolved. Germline CDR1 and CDR2: MGHRA and YSYEKL. The CDR3 is 15 amino acids. DNA for the CDR3: TGCGTCAGCAATCCCATAGAGGTGAGCAATCAGCCCCAGCATTTT. It is translated as CVSNPIEVSNQPQHF.

In this sample, this clonotype turned up many times. V is TRBV4-1 and J is TRBJ2-1, with D uncertain. Trimming shortened V by 0 bases and J by 0 bases, and 9 bases separated the two germline ends. Germline V gene data show CDR1 as MGHRA and CDR2 as YSYEKL. The CDR3 totals 16 residues. The CDR3 spells CASSQDRTPSYNEQFF. CDR3 nucleotide sequence: TGCGCCAGCAGCCAAGATCGGACCCCCTCCTACAATGAGCAGTTCTTC.

On this clonotype: One end of the junction does not line up with germline, which may come from a read error. V usage is TRBV4-2 and J usage is TRBJ1-5, with 12 bases matching TRBD1. The CDR3 loop spans 19 amino acids. In germline, CDR1 is LGHNA, CDR2 YNFKEQ. Written as DNA, the CDR3 is TGTACCAGCAGCCAGGGGACAGGGGGCATCCCGTATAGGAATCAGCCCCAGCATTTT. Amino acid sequence: CTSSQGTGGIPYRNQPQHF.

The chain employs TRBV6-1 and TRBJ2-3; no clear D. The CDR3 contains 12 residues. V was cut by 5 bases and J by 5 bases, with 8 bases left in between. In germline, CDR1 is MNHNS, CDR2 SASEGT. CDR3 bases: TGTGCCAGCAGTTATTGGGAAGATACGCAGTATTTT. Residues: CASSYWEDTQYF.

This rearrangement joins TRBV11-2 to TRBJ2-3; 8 bases align to TRBD2. This CDR3 is 16 amino acids long. CDR1 SGHAT and CDR2 FQNNGV come from the germline V gene. V dropped 5 bases and J dropped 7; count of bases not matched to a gene: 14. In DNA form, the CDR3 reads TGTGCCAGCAGCGCTCCGACTAGCGAGAGTTGGTATACGCAGTATTTT. As protein: CASSAPTSESWYTQYF. Full variable domain (rest looked up from reference TRBV11-2 and TRBJ2-3): EAGVAQSPRYKIIEKRQSVAFWCNPISGHATLYWYQQILGQGPKLLIQFQNNGVVDDSQLPKDRFSAERLKGVDSTLKIQPAKLEDSAVYLCASSAPTSESWYTQYFGPGTRLTVL.

This chain links TRBV6-1 with TRBJ2-1, with 10 bases fitting TRBD2. Germline assignment: CDR1 MNHNS and CDR2 SASEGT. The ends lost 7 bases at V and 3 bases at J; junction bases unmatched: 15. CDR3 length equals 18 residues. The CDR3, as DNA: TGTGCCAGCAATGGCCGGACTAGCGGAAGTTTGTTCTACAATGAGCAGTTCTTC. This sequence encodes CASNGRTSGSLFYNEQFF.

This clonotype appeared a few times. A read error is possible here, since a much larger clone lies one base away. The CDR3 nucleotides are TGCGCCAGCAGCTTGGGGTTAACAGGGAGCAATGAGCAGTTCTTC. It yields the protein CASSLGLTGSNEQFF. The gene calls are TRBV5-1 and TRBJ2-1; the D gene is possibly TRBD1 (6 bases). V lost 0 bases, J lost 6 bases, and 13 bases lay in between. Germline V gene lookup returns CDR1 SGHRS and CDR2 YFSETQ. The CDR3 sequence is 15 residues long. Using reference TRBV5-1 and TRBJ2-1 for the parts outside the CDR3, the full variable domain is KAGVTQTPRYLIKTRGQQVTLSCSPISGHRSVSWYQQTPGQGLQFLFEYFSETQRNKGNFPGRFSGRQFSNSRSEMNVSTLELGDSALYLCASSLGLTGSNEQFFGPGTRLTVL.

Of note for this clonotype: One end of the junction fails to match germline, which may point to a read error. This rearrangement joins TRBV12-3 or TRBV12-4 to TRBJ2-3; tentatively, D is TRBD2 (5 bases). The CDR3 totals 13 residues. Here the CDR3 DNA reads TGTGTCAGTAGTCCACTTTGGGGAGATATGCAGTATTTT. This encodes CVSSPLWGDMQYF.